This is a list of T cell receptor beta chains from one sample in a study of PD-L1 blockade in urothelial cancer. The table came from immunoSEQ multiplex PCR; TCRdb's copy has only in-frame clones and leaves some out. The table has 85,000 to 90,000 clones, 80% to 90% seen once. The material sequenced was PBMCs, taken around atezolizumab (anti-PD-L1) treatment. The receptors originated from a woman older than 75 with urothelial cancer. Both conserved end residues are part of each CDR3. The order of the fields is D gene, clone size, J gene, V gene, CDR3 protein, CDR3 DNA. A D gene is named only where the DNA matches it firmly. Only some rows state a clone size, as once, few, many or a class for expanded clones.

D gene: NA; clone size: NA; J gene: TRBJ1-2; V gene: TRBV9; CDR3 protein: CASSPREGTDGYTF; CDR3 DNA: TGTGCCAGCAGCCCTCGAGAGGGGACTGATGGCTACACCTTC
D gene: NA; clone size: NA; J gene: TRBJ1-1; V gene: TRBV4-2; CDR3 protein: CASSQVAQNTEAFF; CDR3 DNA: TGTGCCAGCAGCCAAGTGGCACAGAACACTGAAGCTTTCTTT
D gene: NA; clone size: few; J gene: TRBJ1-1; V gene: TRBV14; CDR3 protein: CASSQGGNTEAFF; CDR3 DNA: TGTGCCAGCAGCCAAGGAGGAAACACTGAAGCTTTCTTT
D gene: TRBD1; clone size: NA; J gene: TRBJ2-2; V gene: TRBV14; CDR3 protein: CASSHAIRDRDTGELFF; CDR3 DNA: TGTGCCAGCAGCCACGCTATCCGGGACAGAGACACCGGGGAGCTGTTTTTT
D gene: NA; clone size: NA; J gene: TRBJ1-2; V gene: TRBV6-1; CDR3 protein: CASSSTWTPYGYTF; CDR3 DNA: TGTGCCAGCAGTTCCACCTGGACACCCTATGGCTACACCTTC
D gene: TRBD1; clone size: NA; J gene: TRBJ2-5; V gene: TRBV11-3; CDR3 protein: CASSAGQGRETQYF; CDR3 DNA: TGTGCCAGCAGCGCGGGACAGGGGAGGGAGACCCAGTACTTC
D gene: NA; clone size: NA; J gene: TRBJ2-7; V gene: TRBV7-9; CDR3 protein: CASSLLPTSSYEQYF; CDR3 DNA: TGTGCCAGCAGCTTACTCCCCACGAGCTCCTACGAGCAGTACTTC
D gene: NA; clone size: NA; J gene: TRBJ2-7; V gene: TRBV10-2; CDR3 protein: CASSERDWGLEQYF; CDR3 DNA: TGCGCCAGCAGTGAGCGCGACTGGGGCCTCGAGCAGTACTTC
D gene: NA; clone size: NA; J gene: TRBJ2-1; V gene: TRBV30; CDR3 protein: CAWSVVQQGSEQFF; CDR3 DNA: TGTGCCTGGAGTGTGGTCCAACAAGGGAGTGAGCAGTTCTTC
D gene: TRBD1; clone size: NA; J gene: TRBJ1-2; V gene: TRBV10-3; CDR3 protein: CAISGTGRYGYTF; CDR3 DNA: TGTGCCATCTCCGGGACAGGGAGATATGGCTACACCTTC
D gene: NA; clone size: NA; J gene: TRBJ2-7; V gene: TRBV30; CDR3 protein: CAWSPDLNSYEQYF; CDR3 DNA: TGTGCCTGGAGTCCGGACTTGAACTCCTACGAGCAGTACTTC
D gene: TRBD1; clone size: once; J gene: TRBJ1-1; V gene: TRBV6-1; CDR3 protein: CASILDRVRTEAFF; CDR3 DNA: TGTGCCAGCATCCTGGACAGGGTGCGGACTGAAGCTTTCTTT
D gene: TRBD1; clone size: NA; J gene: TRBJ1-5; V gene: TRBV6-1; CDR3 protein: CASSEFGTGSNQPQHF; CDR3 DNA: TGTGCCAGCAGTGAATTTGGGACAGGAAGCAATCAGCCCCAGCATTTT
D gene: NA; clone size: NA; J gene: TRBJ1-1; V gene: TRBV9; CDR3 protein: CASSVATGMGTEAFF; CDR3 DNA: TGTGCCAGCAGCGTAGCTACAGGGATGGGGACTGAAGCTTTCTTT
D gene: NA; clone size: NA; J gene: TRBJ1-1; V gene: TRBV4-2; CDR3 protein: CASSQEPRYMNTEAFF; CDR3 DNA: TGTGCCAGCAGCCAAGAGCCCAGATACATGAACACTGAAGCTTTCTTT
D gene: TRBD1; clone size: NA; J gene: TRBJ2-7; V gene: TRBV5-1; CDR3 protein: CASSPGQTYEQYF; CDR3 DNA: TGCGCCAGCAGCCCGGGACAGACATACGAGCAGTACTTC
D gene: TRBD2; clone size: NA; J gene: TRBJ2-1; V gene: TRBV9; CDR3 protein: CASSGLGRANEQFF; CDR3 DNA: TGTGCCAGCAGCGGCCTAGGGAGGGCCAATGAGCAGTTCTTC
D gene: NA; clone size: NA; J gene: TRBJ2-3; V gene: TRBV9; CDR3 protein: CASSAQKVPEGETDTQYF; CDR3 DNA: TGTGCCAGCAGTGCCCAAAAAGTACCCGAGGGGGAAACAGATACGCAGTATTTT
D gene: TRBD2; clone size: NA; J gene: TRBJ2-1; V gene: TRBV11-2; CDR3 protein: CASSPAVNPGLGNEQFF; CDR3 DNA: TGTGCCAGCAGCCCGGCGGTTAACCCGGGACTAGGCAATGAGCAGTTCTTC
D gene: TRBD1; clone size: NA; J gene: TRBJ1-2; V gene: TRBV7-3; CDR3 protein: CASSLVPTGDVYGYTF; CDR3 DNA: TGTGCCAGCAGCTTAGTACCGACAGGGGATGTCTATGGCTACACCTTC
D gene: TRBD1; clone size: NA; J gene: TRBJ1-3; V gene: TRBV6-1; CDR3 protein: CASSVGTGSSGNTIYF; CDR3 DNA: TGTGCCAGCAGTGTAGGGACAGGGAGCTCTGGAAACACCATATATTTT
D gene: TRBD1; clone size: NA; J gene: TRBJ1-2; V gene: TRBV6-8; CDR3 protein: CASDHRGNYGYTF; CDR3 DNA: TGTGCCAGCGACCACAGGGGTAACTATGGCTACACCTTC
D gene: NA; clone size: once; J gene: TRBJ1-1; V gene: TRBV5-6; CDR3 protein: CASSLAGMNTEAFF; CDR3 DNA: TGTGCCAGCAGCTTGGCAGGGATGAACACTGAAGCTTTCTTT
D gene: TRBD1; clone size: few; J gene: TRBJ1-1; V gene: TRBV29-1; CDR3 protein: CSVDRGSEAFF; CDR3 DNA: TGCAGCGTAGACAGGGGATCTGAAGCTTTCTTT
D gene: NA; clone size: few; J gene: TRBJ2-7; V gene: TRBV4-1; CDR3 protein: CASSHPTRSHEQYF; CDR3 DNA: TGCGCCAGCAGCCATCCCACAAGGAGCCACGAGCAGTACTTC
D gene: NA; clone size: once; J gene: TRBJ1-1; V gene: TRBV28; CDR3 protein: CASSLQGGHTEAFF; CDR3 DNA: TGTGCCAGCAGTTTACAGGGAGGGCACACTGAAGCTTTCTTT
D gene: NA; clone size: few; J gene: TRBJ1-2; V gene: TRBV14; CDR3 protein: CASSLGQNYGYTF; CDR3 DNA: TGTGCCAGCAGCCTTGGACAGAACTATGGCTACACCTTC
D gene: NA; clone size: NA; J gene: TRBJ1-1; V gene: TRBV30; CDR3 protein: CAWSVTTGGTEAFF; CDR3 DNA: TGTGCCTGGAGTGTAACGACAGGTGGGACTGAAGCTTTCTTT
D gene: NA; clone size: NA; J gene: TRBJ2-1; V gene: TRBV18; CDR3 protein: CASSVSAGINEQFF; CDR3 DNA: TGTGCCAGCTCTGTGTCGGCGGGAATTAATGAGCAGTTCTTC
D gene: TRBD2; clone size: NA; J gene: TRBJ2-5; V gene: TRBV7-3; CDR3 protein: CASSSGLAGGETQYF; CDR3 DNA: TGTGCCAGCAGCTCCGGACTAGCGGGAGGGGAGACCCAGTACTTC
D gene: NA; clone size: NA; J gene: TRBJ1-5; V gene: TRBV2; CDR3 protein: CASTRNSNQPQHF; CDR3 DNA: TGTGCCAGCACCAGAAATAGCAATCAGCCCCAGCATTTT
D gene: NA; clone size: NA; J gene: TRBJ2-7; V gene: TRBV28; CDR3 protein: CASSPPRGTYEQYF; CDR3 DNA: TGTGCCAGCAGTCCCCCTCGGGGGACCTACGAGCAGTACTTC
D gene: NA; clone size: NA; J gene: TRBJ1-5; V gene: TRBV15; CDR3 protein: CATSRERQINQPQHF; CDR3 DNA: TGTGCCACCAGCAGAGAGAGGCAGATCAATCAGCCCCAGCATTTT
D gene: NA; clone size: NA; J gene: TRBJ2-7; V gene: TRBV10-1; CDR3 protein: CASSPGGAYEQYF; CDR3 DNA: TGCGCCAGCAGTCCCGGCGGGGCCTACGAGCAGTACTTC
D gene: TRBD1; clone size: few; J gene: TRBJ2-1; V gene: TRBV7-2; CDR3 protein: CASSLGQGSYNEQFF; CDR3 DNA: TGTGCCAGCAGCCTGGGACAGGGGTCCTACAATGAGCAGTTCTTC
D gene: TRBD1; clone size: once; J gene: TRBJ1-2; V gene: TRBV5-5; CDR3 protein: CASSLQTGGQGYTF; CDR3 DNA: TGTGCCAGCAGCTTACAGACAGGGGGCCAAGGCTACACCTTC
D gene: TRBD1; clone size: NA; J gene: TRBJ2-7; V gene: TRBV19; CDR3 protein: CASRDRASYEQYF; CDR3 DNA: TGTGCCAGCAGGGACAGGGCCTCCTACGAGCAGTACTTC
D gene: TRBD2; clone size: NA; J gene: TRBJ2-1; V gene: TRBV5-6; CDR3 protein: CASSLAGGGRGYNEQFF; CDR3 DNA: TGTGCCAGCAGCTTGGCCGGGGGGGGCAGGGGATACAATGAGCAGTTCTTC
D gene: NA; clone size: NA; J gene: TRBJ2-1; V gene: TRBV7-6; CDR3 protein: CASSLYRGEHEQFF; CDR3 DNA: TGTGCCAGCAGCTTATATAGGGGCGAACATGAGCAGTTCTTC
D gene: TRBD2; clone size: NA; J gene: TRBJ2-2; V gene: TRBV14; CDR3 protein: CASSQMQREFTGELFF; CDR3 DNA: TGTGCCAGCAGCCAGATGCAGCGGGAGTTCACCGGGGAGCTGTTTTTT
D gene: NA; clone size: NA; J gene: TRBJ2-7; V gene: TRBV19; CDR3 protein: CASSIGPGQYEQYF; CDR3 DNA: TGTGCCAGTAGTATCGGCCCAGGGCAGTACGAGCAGTACTTC